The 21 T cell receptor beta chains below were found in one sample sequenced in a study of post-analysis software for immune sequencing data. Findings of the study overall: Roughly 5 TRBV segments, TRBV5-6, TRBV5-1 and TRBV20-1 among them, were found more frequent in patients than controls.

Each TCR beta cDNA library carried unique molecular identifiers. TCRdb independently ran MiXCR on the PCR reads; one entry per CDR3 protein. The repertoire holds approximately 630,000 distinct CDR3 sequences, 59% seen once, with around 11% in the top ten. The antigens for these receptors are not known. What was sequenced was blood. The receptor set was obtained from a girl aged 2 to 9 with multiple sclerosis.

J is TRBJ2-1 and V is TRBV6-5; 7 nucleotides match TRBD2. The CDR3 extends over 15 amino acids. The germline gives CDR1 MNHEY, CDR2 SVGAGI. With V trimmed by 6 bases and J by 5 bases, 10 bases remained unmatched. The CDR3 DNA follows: TGTGCCAGCAGCACCAGCGGGGCCGTAAACAATGAGCAGTTCTTC. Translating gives CASSTSGAVNNEQFF.

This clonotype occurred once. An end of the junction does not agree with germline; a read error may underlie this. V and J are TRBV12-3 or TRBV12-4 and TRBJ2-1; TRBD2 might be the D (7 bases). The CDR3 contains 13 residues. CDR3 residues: CASGLTGRGEQFF. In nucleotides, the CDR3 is TGTGCCAGCGGTTTAACAGGGAGGGGTGAGCAGTTCTTC.

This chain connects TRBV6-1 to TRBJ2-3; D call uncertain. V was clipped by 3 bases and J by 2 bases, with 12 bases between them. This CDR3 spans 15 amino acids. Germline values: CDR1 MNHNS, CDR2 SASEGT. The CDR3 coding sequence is TGTGCCAGCAGTGATTCTAGAATAAACACAGATACGCAGTATTTT. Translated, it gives CASSDSRINTDTQYF.

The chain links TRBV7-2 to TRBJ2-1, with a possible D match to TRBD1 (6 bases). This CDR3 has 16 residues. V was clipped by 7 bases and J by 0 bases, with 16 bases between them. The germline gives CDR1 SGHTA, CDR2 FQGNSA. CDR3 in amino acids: CASTSKRTDSYNEQFF. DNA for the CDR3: TGTGCCAGCACCTCAAAAAGGACAGACTCCTACAATGAGCAGTTCTTC.

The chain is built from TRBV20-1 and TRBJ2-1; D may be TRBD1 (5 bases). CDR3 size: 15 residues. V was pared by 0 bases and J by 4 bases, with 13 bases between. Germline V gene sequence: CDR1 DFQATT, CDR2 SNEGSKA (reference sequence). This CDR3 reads CSARDQGRPYNEQFF. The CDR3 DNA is TGCAGTGCTAGAGATCAGGGAAGGCCATACAATGAGCAGTTCTTC.

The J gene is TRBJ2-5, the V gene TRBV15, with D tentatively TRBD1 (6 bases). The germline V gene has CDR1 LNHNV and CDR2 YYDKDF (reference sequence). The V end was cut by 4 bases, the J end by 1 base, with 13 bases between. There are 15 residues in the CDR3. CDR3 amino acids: CATSTLTGPQETQYF. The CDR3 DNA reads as TGTGCCACCAGCACTCTGACAGGCCCCCAAGAGACCCAGTACTTC.

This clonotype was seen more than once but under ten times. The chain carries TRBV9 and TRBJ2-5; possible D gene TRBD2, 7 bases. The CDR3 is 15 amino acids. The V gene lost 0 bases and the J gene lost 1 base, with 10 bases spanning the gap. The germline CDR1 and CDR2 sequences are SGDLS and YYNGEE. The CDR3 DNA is TGTGCCAGCAGCGTAGGGGGAGGGGGCCAAGAGACCCAGTACTTC. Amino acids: CASSVGGGGQETQYF.

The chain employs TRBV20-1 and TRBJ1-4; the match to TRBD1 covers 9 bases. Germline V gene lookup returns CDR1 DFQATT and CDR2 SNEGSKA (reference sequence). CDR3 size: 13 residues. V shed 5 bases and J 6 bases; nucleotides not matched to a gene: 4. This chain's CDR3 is CSAGQGNDEKLFF. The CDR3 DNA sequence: TGCAGTGCTGGACAGGGGAATGATGAAAAACTGTTTTTT.

In nucleotides, the CDR3 is TGTGCCAGCTCAGTCCCAGGGGAAGAGACCCAGTACTTC. Its protein product is CASSVPGEETQYF. This rearrangement joins TRBV6-5 to TRBJ2-5; tentatively, D is TRBD1 (6 bases). The ends were cut back, 8 bases at V and 3 bases at J, with 13 bases in the middle. The V gene's germline CDR1 is MNHEY and CDR2 SVGAGI. The length of the CDR3 is 13 residues.

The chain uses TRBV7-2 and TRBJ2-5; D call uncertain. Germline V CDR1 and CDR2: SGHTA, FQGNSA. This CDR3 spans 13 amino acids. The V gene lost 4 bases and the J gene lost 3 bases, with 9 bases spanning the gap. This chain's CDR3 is CASSYPREETQYF. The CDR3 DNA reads TGTGCCAGCAGCTATCCCCGGGAAGAGACCCAGTACTTC.

The CDR3 sequence is CSAKGTTAYNEQFF. CDR3 in DNA: TGCAGCGCCAAAGGGACTACCGCCTACAATGAGCAGTTCTTC. The J gene is TRBJ2-1, the V gene TRBV29-1; 7 bases match TRBD2. The CDR3 covers 14 residues. V dropped 7 bases and J dropped 2; count of bases not matched to a gene: 8. Germline V CDR1 and CDR2: SQVTM, ANQGSEA.

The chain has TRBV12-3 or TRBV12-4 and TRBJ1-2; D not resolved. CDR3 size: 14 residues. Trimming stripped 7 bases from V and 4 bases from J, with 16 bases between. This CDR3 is CASNDPQSSYGYTF. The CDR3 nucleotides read TGTGCCAGCAATGACCCACAAAGCTCCTATGGCTACACCTTC.

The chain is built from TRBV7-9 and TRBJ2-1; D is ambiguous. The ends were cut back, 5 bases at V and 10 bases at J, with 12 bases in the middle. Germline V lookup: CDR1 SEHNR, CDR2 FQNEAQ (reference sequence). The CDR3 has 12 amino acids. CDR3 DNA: TGTGCCAGCAGCCAACGGTATAACGAGCAGTTCTTC. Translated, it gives CASSQRYNEQFF.

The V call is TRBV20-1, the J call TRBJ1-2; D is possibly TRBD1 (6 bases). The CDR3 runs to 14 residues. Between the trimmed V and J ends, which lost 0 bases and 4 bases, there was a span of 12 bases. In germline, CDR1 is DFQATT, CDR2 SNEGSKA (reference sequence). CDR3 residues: CSARDLSGAYGYTF. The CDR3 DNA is TGCAGTGCTAGAGATCTGTCGGGGGCCTATGGCTACACCTTC.

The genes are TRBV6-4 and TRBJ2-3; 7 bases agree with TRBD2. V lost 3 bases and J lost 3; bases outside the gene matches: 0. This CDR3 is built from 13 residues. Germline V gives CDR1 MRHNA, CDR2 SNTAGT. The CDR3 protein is CASSERETDTQYF. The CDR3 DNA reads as TGTGCCAGCAGTGAGCGGGAGACAGATACGCAGTATTTT.

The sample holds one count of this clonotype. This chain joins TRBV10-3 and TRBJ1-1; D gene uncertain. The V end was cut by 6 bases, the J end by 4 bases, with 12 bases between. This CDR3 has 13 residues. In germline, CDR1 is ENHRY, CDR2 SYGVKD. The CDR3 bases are TGTGCCATCAGCGGGATCACAGCCACTGAAGCTTTCTTT. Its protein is CAISGITATEAFF.

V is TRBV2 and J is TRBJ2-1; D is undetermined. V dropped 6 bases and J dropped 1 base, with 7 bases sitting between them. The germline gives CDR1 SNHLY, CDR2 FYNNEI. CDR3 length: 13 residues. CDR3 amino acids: CASRKGSYNEQFF. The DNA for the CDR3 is TGTGCCAGCAGGAAGGGTTCCTACAATGAGCAGTTCTTC.

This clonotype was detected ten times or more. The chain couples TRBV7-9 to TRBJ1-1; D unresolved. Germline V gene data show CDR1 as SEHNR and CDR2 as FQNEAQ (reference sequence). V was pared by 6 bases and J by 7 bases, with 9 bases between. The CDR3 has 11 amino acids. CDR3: CASSLGGEAFF. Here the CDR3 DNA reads TGTGCCAGCAGTTTGGGCGGTGAAGCTTTCTTT.

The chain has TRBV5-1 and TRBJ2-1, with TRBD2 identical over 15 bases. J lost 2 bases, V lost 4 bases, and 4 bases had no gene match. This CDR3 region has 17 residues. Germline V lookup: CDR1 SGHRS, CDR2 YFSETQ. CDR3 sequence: CASSQGLAGGPYNEQFF. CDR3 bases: TGCGCCAGCAGCCAAGGACTAGCGGGGGGGCCCTACAATGAGCAGTTCTTC.

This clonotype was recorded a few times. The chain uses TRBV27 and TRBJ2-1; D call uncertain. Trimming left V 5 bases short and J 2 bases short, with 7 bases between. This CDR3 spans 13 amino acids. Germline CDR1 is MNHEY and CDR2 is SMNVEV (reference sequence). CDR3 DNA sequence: TGTGCCAGCAGTCCGTTGACCTACAATGAGCAGTTCTTC. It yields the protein CASSPLTYNEQFF.

The CDR3 sequence: CASSYSRRGAELFF. For the CDR3, the DNA is TGTGCCAGCAGTTACTCTAGGAGAGGAGCCGAGCTGTTTTTT. The chain is built from TRBV6-6 and TRBJ2-2; D is undetermined. CDR1 is MNHNY, CDR2 SVGAGI, per germline (reference sequence). V lost 0 bases and J lost 11, with 13 bases in between. The CDR3 has 14 residues.